This entry lists 32 T cell receptor beta chains sequenced from one sample in a study of shared clonotypes between healthy human individuals. The repertoire was sequenced with immunoSEQ multiplex PCR; TCRdb's copy has only in-frame clones and lacks some. The profile shows some 2,100,000 clones, approximately 95% of them singletons. The sequenced sample was naive CD4+ T cells sorted from blood. Regarding subset: CD45RA+ positively selected. The receptors were gathered from a man aged 18 to 30 in good health.

The rearrangement uses TRBV6-1 and TRBJ2-2; D ambiguous. Germline CDR1 MNHNS, CDR2 SASEGT. The length of the CDR3 is 15 residues. Trimming stripped 1 base from V and 4 bases from J, with 10 bases between. The CDR3 DNA sequence: TGTGCCAGCAGTGAAGGGGCAAGCAGCACCGGGGAGCTGTTTTTT. Protein product: CASSEGASSTGELFF.

The gene calls are TRBV4-1 and TRBJ2-5, with D possibly being TRBD1 (6 bases). The CDR3 is 14 residues long. V shed 3 bases and J shed 3 bases, with 11 bases lying between them. From germline, CDR1 is MGHRA and CDR2 YSYEKL. The CDR3 is CASSQPDRKETQYF. The CDR3 DNA reads as TGCGCCAGCAGCCAGCCCGACAGGAAAGAGACCCAGTACTTC.

The chain carries TRBV5-1 and TRBJ2-1; 14 nucleotides align to TRBD2. This CDR3 spans 18 amino acids. V shed 5 bases and J 5 bases; nucleotides not matched to a gene: 12. Germline values: CDR1 SGHRS, CDR2 YFSETQ. The CDR3 DNA reads TGCGCCAGCAGAGCCGGGACTAGCGGGGGAGGTGCCCACAATGAGCAGTTCTTC. Translated, it gives CASRAGTSGGGAHNEQFF. The entire variable domain, with the rest obtained from reference TRBV5-1 and TRBJ2-1, is as follows: KAGVTQTPRYLIKTRGQQVTLSCSPISGHRSVSWYQQTPGQGLQFLFEYFSETQRNKGNFPGRFSGRQFSNSRSEMNVSTLELGDSALYLCASRAGTSGGGAHNEQFFGPGTRLTVL.

Of note for this clone: At one end, the junction sequence differs from germline, possibly due to a read error. This chain joins TRBV7-2 and TRBJ2-5, with 8 bases identical to TRBD2. Germline CDR1 SGHTA, CDR2 FQGNSA. This CDR3 contains 15 residues. The DNA of the CDR3 is TGCGCCAGCACTGTCACCGGGGGGGCTGAGGAGACCCAGTACTTC. Its protein product is CASTVTGGAEETQYF.

The chain combines TRBV30 with TRBJ2-7; no clear D. CDR1 GTSNPN and CDR2 SVGIG come from the germline V gene (reference sequence). The V end was cut by 4 bases, the J end by 0 bases, with 7 bases between. This CDR3 spans 12 amino acids. The chain's CDR3 is CAWTRFSYEQYF. CDR3 DNA sequence: TGTGCCTGGACCAGGTTCTCCTACGAGCAGTACTTC.

The genes are TRBV7-3 and TRBJ2-7; 9 bases are a match to TRBD1. The germline CDR1 and CDR2 sequences are SGHTA and FQGTGA. The V segment lost 5 bases and the J segment 5 bases; nucleotides outside the gene matches: 10. There are 15 residues in the CDR3. DNA for the CDR3: TGTGCCAGCAGCCCGACCGGGACAGGGAGGGACGAGCAGTACTTC. Its translation: CASSPTGTGRDEQYF.

This sequence joins TRBV7-2 and TRBJ2-7; the match to TRBD2 covers 9 bases. J gave up 2 bases and V 5 bases, and 7 bases lay outside the gene matches. In germline, CDR1 is SGHTA, CDR2 FQGNSA. There are 15 residues in the CDR3. The CDR3 spells CASSQRTSDPYEQYF. The CDR3 bases are TGTGCCAGCAGCCAAAGGACTAGCGACCCCTACGAGCAGTACTTC.

The rearrangement links TRBV28 to TRBJ2-5; no reliable D call. V shed 5 bases and J shed 3 bases, with 31 bases lying between them. The CDR3 covers 20 residues. Germline lookup yields CDR1 MDHEN and CDR2 SYDVKM. The CDR3 DNA is TGTGCCAGCAGTACCTTAGGGATCAACTTAACCCGATTTGGGGAAGAGACCCAGTACTTC. This translates into CASSTLGINLTRFGEETQYF.

The chain employs TRBV6-5 and TRBJ2-5; TRBD1 agrees at 9 bases. The CDR3 is 13 residues long. Per germline, CDR1 MNHEY and CDR2 SVGAGI. Trimming at V came to 6 bases and at J to 5 bases, leaving 4 bases not matched to a gene. DNA of the CDR3: TGTGCCAGCAGGGGGACAGGGACGGAGACCCAGTACTTC. Protein product: CASRGTGTETQYF.

This rearrangement joins TRBV7-2 to TRBJ1-1; 8 positions match TRBD1. In germline, CDR1 is SGHTA, CDR2 FQGNSA. Unmatched junction bases numbered 5, after V lost 4 bases and J lost 4 bases. There are 14 residues in the CDR3. The CDR3 spells CASSSDRASTEAFF. As DNA, the CDR3 is TGTGCCAGCAGCTCGGACAGGGCGAGCACTGAAGCTTTCTTT.

The CDR3 sequence: CASSLGHNEQFF. In DNA, the CDR3 is TGTGCCAGCAGTTTAGGACACAATGAGCAGTTCTTC. V usage is TRBV27 and J usage is TRBJ2-1; D gene ambiguous. Trimming took 2 bases from V and 5 from J, leaving 4 bases between them. Germline V lookup: CDR1 MNHEY, CDR2 SMNVEV (reference sequence). This CDR3 comprises 12 residues.

The V call is TRBV27, the J call TRBJ2-6; maybe TRBD1 (5 bases). Trimming left V 4 bases short and J 0 bases short, with 10 bases between. Germline lookup yields CDR1 MNHEY and CDR2 SMNVEV (reference sequence). This CDR3 is built from 16 residues. The CDR3 is CASSSGFRSGANVLTF. As DNA, the CDR3 is TGTGCCAGCAGTTCAGGGTTCCGCTCTGGGGCCAACGTCCTGACTTTC.

The chain couples TRBV30 to TRBJ2-3; 10 bases fit TRBD1. The V segment lost 3 bases and the J segment 4 bases; nucleotides outside the gene matches: 4. The germline V gene has CDR1 GTSNPN and CDR2 SVGIG (reference sequence). The length of the CDR3 is 14 residues. CDR3 region: CAWSRDRGADTQYF. CDR3 DNA sequence: TGTGCCTGGAGCCGGGACAGGGGTGCAGATACGCAGTATTTT.

The gene calls are TRBV6-5 and TRBJ2-5, with D perhaps matching TRBD2 (6 bases). V was shortened by 2 bases and J by 4 bases, with 8 bases between the two germline ends. The length of the CDR3 is 13 residues. Looked up from germline, CDR1 is MNHEY and CDR2 is SVGAGI. In DNA form, the CDR3 reads TGTGCCAGCAGTTACGGGCGGGGAGAGACCCAGTACTTC. Its protein product is CASSYGRGETQYF.

This clone appeared once. This chain uses TRBV25-1 with TRBJ2-1; 12 positions agree with TRBD2. Looked up from germline, CDR1 is MGHDK and CDR2 is SYGVNS. The CDR3 has 15 residues. The V gene end was trimmed by 6 bases and the J gene end by 10 bases; junction bases not matched to a gene: 10. CDR3 sequence (DNA): TGTGCCAGCAGGCCCACTAGCGGGGGGCTCACGGAGCAGTTCTTC. Translating it yields CASRPTSGGLTEQFF.

The rearrangement joins TRBV6-5 to TRBJ2-1; D gene uncertain. This CDR3 has 13 residues. Germline CDR1 and CDR2: MNHEY and SVGAGI. Trimming removed 2 bases from V and 4 bases from J, with 6 bases in between. The CDR3 here is CASSYRVYNEQFF. For the CDR3, the DNA is TGTGCCAGCAGTTACAGGGTGTACAATGAGCAGTTCTTC.

As regards this clone: One junction end does not reproduce the germline sequence, and a read error may be involved. Other nucleotide sequences in the sample specify the same CDR3. This sequence joins TRBV7-7 and TRBJ2-3, with 8 bases identical to TRBD2. This CDR3 comprises 14 residues. Germline V lookup: CDR1 SSHAT, CDR2 FNYEAQ (reference sequence). CDR3 sequence: CASSLAGLTDTQYF. Here the CDR3 DNA reads TGTGCTAGCAGCTTAGCGGGACTGACAGATACGCAGTATTTT.

The chain carries TRBV5-6 and TRBJ1-3; 7 bases fit TRBD1. Germline CDR1 and CDR2: SGHDT and YYEEEE. V shed 1 base and J 0 bases; nucleotides not matched to a gene: 7. The CDR3 spans 17 residues. The CDR3 loop is CASSLLWGQSSGNTIYF. The CDR3 bases are TGTGCCAGCAGCTTGCTTTGGGGACAGAGCTCTGGAAACACCATATATTTT.

This clone was recorded only once. The chain recombines TRBV11-2 with TRBJ2-5, with TRBD2 matching over 9 bases. V shed 3 bases, J shed 4 bases, and the junction held 6 bases outside the gene matches. CDR1 is SGHAT and CDR2 is FQNNGV in the germline V gene. The CDR3 runs 15 residues. The CDR3 loop is CASSLGGGAGETQYF. CDR3 coding DNA: TGTGCCAGCAGCTTGGGCGGGGGGGCCGGAGAGACCCAGTACTTC.

The chain combines TRBV7-9 with TRBJ2-2, with a tentative D call TRBD1 (5 bases). Germline loops: CDR1 SEHNR, CDR2 FQNEAQ (reference sequence). This CDR3 is built from 14 residues. Trimming took 2 bases from V and 6 from J, leaving 10 bases between them. CDR3 sequence (DNA): TGTGCCAGCAGCTTATCCAGGGCACCCGGGGAGCTGTTTTTT. It is translated as CASSLSRAPGELFF.

The rearrangement links TRBV9 to TRBJ2-3; possible D gene TRBD2, 5 bases. Looked up from germline, CDR1 is SGDLS and CDR2 is YYNGEE. The V end lost 3 bases, the J end lost 2 bases, and 7 bases lay between the germline ends. The CDR3 loop spans 13 amino acids. CDR3 loop: CASSGGSTDTQYF. In nucleotides, the CDR3 is TGTGCCAGCAGCGGCGGGTCCACAGATACGCAGTATTTT.

The rearrangement links TRBV2 to TRBJ1-6; possible D gene TRBD1, 5 bases. This CDR3 has 14 residues. Germline V gives CDR1 SNHLY, CDR2 FYNNEI. Between the trimmed V and J ends, which lost 6 bases and 4 bases, there was a span of 10 bases. The CDR3 region has the DNA TGTGCCAGCAGGACAGTACTTTATAATTCACCCCTCCACTTT. Translated: CASRTVLYNSPLHF.

V gene TRBV19 combines with J gene TRBJ1-5; D perhaps matches TRBD1 (6 bases). CDR1 and CDR2 (germline): LNHDA, SQIVND (reference sequence). V shed 7 bases and J shed 1 base, with 11 bases lying between them. CDR3 length: 14 amino acids. This chain's CDR3 is CASNTQGSNQPQHF. CDR3 bases: TGTGCCAGTAACACACAGGGAAGCAATCAGCCCCAGCATTTT.

The rearrangement uses TRBV19 and TRBJ2-2; 14 bases map to TRBD2. The junction had 9 bases not matched to a gene; V was cut back by 6 bases and J by 6 bases. Per germline, CDR1 LNHDA and CDR2 SQIVND (reference sequence). The CDR3 extends over 17 amino acids. This CDR3 is CASSTGLAGVAAGELFF. As DNA, the CDR3 is TGTGCCAGTAGCACGGGACTAGCGGGAGTTGCCGCCGGGGAGCTGTTTTTT.

In the case of this clone: The junction departs from the called germline gene at one end, perhaps through a read error. V gene TRBV9 combines with J gene TRBJ2-4; no firm D call. CDR3 length: 8 residues. Germline V gives CDR1 SGDLS, CDR2 YYNGEE. The CDR3 here is CASSPRDF. In DNA form, the CDR3 reads TGTGCCAGCAGCCCTCGCGACTTC. The whole variable domain, filled in from reference TRBV9 and TRBJ2-4, reads DSGVTQTPKHLITATGQRVTLRCSPRSGDLSVYWYQQSLDQGLQFLIQYYNGEERAKGNILERFSAQQFPDLHSELNLSSLELGDSALYFCASSPRDFGAGTRLSVL.

The rearrangement uses TRBV14 and TRBJ2-1; 9 nucleotides line up with TRBD2. This CDR3 contains 16 residues. With V trimmed by 4 bases and J by 10 bases, 14 bases remained unmatched. The germline V gene has CDR1 SGHDN and CDR2 FVKESK. In DNA, the CDR3 is TGTGCCAGCAGCCCCGGAGGGCTAGCGGGGATCTTGGAGCAGTTCTTC. Protein product: CASSPGGLAGILEQFF.

CDR3 nucleotide sequence: TGTGCCAGCAGTTTACTACGGGGAGGGCCAGATGGCTACACCTTC. Amino acid sequence: CASSLLRGGPDGYTF. The gene calls are TRBV28 and TRBJ1-2; D remains ambiguous. Between the trimmed V and J ends, which lost 2 bases and 6 bases, there was a span of 16 bases. The CDR3 totals 15 residues. Germline lookup yields CDR1 MDHEN and CDR2 SYDVKM.

The chain combines TRBV6-1 with TRBJ2-3; 9 nucleotides match TRBD2. The CDR3 is 14 residues long. The V segment lost 4 bases and the J segment 5 bases; nucleotides outside the gene matches: 4. The germline CDR1 and CDR2 sequences are MNHNS and SASEGT. CDR3 protein: CASSVQLAGDTQYF. The CDR3 nucleotides read TGTGCCAGCAGTGTTCAACTAGCGGGAGATACGCAGTATTTT.

This clone has just one count. This chain joins TRBV5-1 and TRBJ1-4; D might be TRBD1 (6 bases). The CDR3 is made up of 17 amino acids. Trimming removed 4 bases at V and 1 base at J, with 17 bases between. CDR1 is SGHRS, CDR2 YFSETQ, per germline. The chain's CDR3 is CASSPLAGEGTNEKLFF. CDR3 nucleotide sequence: TGCGCCAGCAGCCCCCTGGCAGGGGAAGGAACTAATGAAAAACTGTTTTTT.

V and J are TRBV5-1 and TRBJ2-2, with 8 nucleotides matching TRBD1. The germline V gene encodes CDR1 SGHRS and CDR2 YFSETQ. CDR3 length: 15 amino acids. Germline trimming cut 3 bases from V and 7 bases from J; bases unmatched to any gene: 8. CDR3 coding DNA: TGCGCCAGCAGCTCTGACCAGGGGGCTGGCGGGGAGCTGTTTTTT. Translating gives CASSSDQGAGGELFF.

The J gene is TRBJ2-5, the V gene TRBV28; 11 nucleotides match TRBD1. Per the germline V gene, CDR1 is MDHEN and CDR2 is SYDVKM. This CDR3 has 16 amino acids. J gave up 4 bases and V 5 bases, and 9 bases lay outside the gene matches. The CDR3 nucleotides read TGTGCCAGCAGTAGCCTGGGACAGGGGGAAGCAGAGACCCAGTACTTC. It specifies CASSSLGQGEAETQYF.

V and J are TRBV6-5 and TRBJ2-7, with 9 bases lining up with TRBD2. The CDR3 loop spans 14 amino acids. V lost 0 bases and J lost 5; bases outside the gene matches: 2. Germline loops: CDR1 MNHEY, CDR2 SVGAGI. CDR3 DNA sequence: TGTGCCAGCAGTTACTCGGGGACTAGCAACGAGCAGTACTTC. This sequence encodes CASSYSGTSNEQYF.